A single sample gave rise to the 2 T cell receptor beta chains below, sequenced in a study of identical twins. MiXCR, run by TCRdb on the 5' RACE reads, gives a single entry per CDR3 protein. Of hundreds of thousands of distinct CDR3 sequences detected, over 15% appear once; the ten largest clones hold around 13%. The sample also formed part of further work on T cells expressing NK-cell markers.

Sequencing input: PBMCs. Every receptor here comes from a woman between 18 and 29 years old in good health.

The chain links TRBV24-1 to TRBJ2-3; D is uncertain. Trimming cost V 3 bases and J 6 bases, with 12 bases left between them. Per the germline V gene, CDR1 is KGHDR and CDR2 is SFDVKD. The CDR3 is made up of 14 amino acids. The CDR3 DNA reads as TGTGCCACCAGTGATCCCTGGCGAGGTGATACGCAGTATTTT. Translation: CATSDPWRGDTQYF.

The V call is TRBV5-1, the J call TRBJ1-6; TRBD1 agrees at 7 bases. Unmatched junction bases numbered 13, after V lost 4 bases and J lost 9 bases. The V gene's germline CDR1 is SGHRS and CDR2 YFSETQ. The CDR3 contains 16 residues. The CDR3 nucleotides are TGCGCCAGCAGCCTGGACAGGAGGAGGGGAGGTTCACCCCTCCACTTT. The encoded protein is CASSLDRRRGGSPLHF.